This T cell receptor beta chain was identified in a study of shared clonotypes between healthy human individuals. Across the study: CD8 memory received one plate per donor, CD8 naive two, CD4 memory three and CD4 naive three. Study-wide findings and caveats: It was anticipated that sequencing depth would influence how many clonotypes donors shared.

In regard to this clone: Its antigen is unknown.

Trimming took 3 bases from V and 0 from J, leaving 12 bases between them. CDR3 size: 14 residues. The germline V gene has CDR1 GTSNPN and CDR2 SVGIG (reference sequence). Here immunoSEQ multiplex PCR was the method, and the copy in TCRdb shows in-frame clones only, minus some. The sample lists around 2.3 million clones; 90% to 97% were seen once. The sequenced material came from naive CD4+ T cells sorted from blood. Regarding subset: CD45RA+ positively selected. V is TRBV30 and J is TRBJ2-7; D gene unclear. This clonotype was sampled from a man between 18 and 29 years old in good health. CDR3 in DNA: TGTGCCTGGAGGTCGGCAGCTAACTCCTACGAGCAGTACTTC. It specifies CAWRSAANSYEQYF.